This T cell receptor (beta chain) was documented in a study of identical twins. Findings and caveats of the study: The authors drew conclusions from cross-sectional statistical analysis rather than following the same donors.

This clonotype was detected many times. As yet, its antigen is unknown. This CDR3 region has 16 residues. Germline lookup yields CDR1 SGHRS and CDR2 YFSETQ. V lost 4 bases to trimming and J lost 0 bases; unmatched junction nucleotides: 4. Each CDR3 protein is one row after TCRdb ran MiXCR on the 5' RACE reads. The table shows approximately 280,000 distinct CDR3 sequences, with more than 6.5% occurring only once. A further study also used this sample, focusing on yellow fever vaccine responses in identical twins. That paper adds: Each twin's T cell response to the vaccine was reported to look partly convergent and partly personalized.

The chain joins TRBV5-1 to TRBJ2-3; the match to TRBD2 covers 11 bases. What was sequenced was memory (CD45RO+) T cells sorted from blood. The TCR sequence derives from a woman aged 18-29 years in good health. The CDR3 is CASSPGLAVSTDTQYF. The CDR3 DNA reads as TGCGCCAGCAGCCCGGGACTAGCGGTGAGCACAGATACGCAGTATTTT.